The following is a TCR beta chain sequence with its context. From germline, CDR1 is LNHDA and CDR2 SQIVND (reference sequence). V lost 5 bases, J lost 1 base, and 3 bases lay in between. This CDR3 region has 11 residues. This specimen comes from a study of shared clonotypes between healthy human individuals. The investigators split CD4+ cells into a CD45RA+ naive subset and a CD45RA-negative memory subset. Libraries were prepared by immunoSEQ multiplex PCR; TCRdb keeps only in-frame clonotypes and omits some of them. Of under 850,000 clones detected, just under 75% appear once; the ten largest clones hold over 1.5%.

This TCR was recovered from a woman in her thirties in good health. The chain combines TRBV19 with TRBJ2-7; the D is unclear. Sequenced input: memory CD4+ T cells sorted from blood. The subset denotes: CD45RA-negative fraction. The CDR3 reads CASSGSYEQYF. CDR3 coding DNA: TGTGCCAGTAGTGGGTCCTACGAGCAGTACTTC.